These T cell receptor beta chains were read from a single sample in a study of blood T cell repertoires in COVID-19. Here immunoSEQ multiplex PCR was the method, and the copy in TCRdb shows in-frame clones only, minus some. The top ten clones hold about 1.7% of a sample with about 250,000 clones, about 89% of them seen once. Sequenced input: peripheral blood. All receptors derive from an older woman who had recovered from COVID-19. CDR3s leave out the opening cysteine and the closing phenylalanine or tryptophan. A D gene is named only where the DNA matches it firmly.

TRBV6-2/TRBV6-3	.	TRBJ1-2	ASSRQSPGYGYT
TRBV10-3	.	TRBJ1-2	AISVGQGGGYT
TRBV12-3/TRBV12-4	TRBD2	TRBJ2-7	ASSWGGNEQY
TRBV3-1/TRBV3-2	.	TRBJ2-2	ASSQGAGPGELF
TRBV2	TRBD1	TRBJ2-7	ASIKGALLPYEQY
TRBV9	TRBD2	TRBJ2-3	ASSVGLAGVGPLTDTQY
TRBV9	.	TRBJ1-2	ASSVEAGQTYYGYT
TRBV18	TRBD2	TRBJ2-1	ASSAGTSGGREF
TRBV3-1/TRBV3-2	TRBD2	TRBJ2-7	ASSRGLAGNYEQY
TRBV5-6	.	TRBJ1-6	ASSLVGSGNSPLH
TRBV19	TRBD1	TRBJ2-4	ASSWDRGQNIQY
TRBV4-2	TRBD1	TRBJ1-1	ASSPRGGSEAF
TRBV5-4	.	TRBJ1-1	ASSPEGGTYTEAF
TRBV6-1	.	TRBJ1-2	ASSEAEPNYGYT
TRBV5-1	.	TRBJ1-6	ASRAGSSYNSPLH
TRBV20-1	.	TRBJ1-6	SVVGAGPLH
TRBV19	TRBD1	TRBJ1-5	ATSDRSNQPQH
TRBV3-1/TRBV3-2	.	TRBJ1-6	ASSPAMRNSPLH
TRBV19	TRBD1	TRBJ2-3	ASSNRGQGFEDTQY
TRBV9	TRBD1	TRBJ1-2	ASSASRDSLDYGYT
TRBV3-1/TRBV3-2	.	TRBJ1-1	ASSQVADRMNTEAF
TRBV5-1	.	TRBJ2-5	ASSLLAGEGTQY
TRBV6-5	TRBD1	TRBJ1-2	ASSYSDRRGYT
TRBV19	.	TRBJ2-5	ASSIQGRETQY
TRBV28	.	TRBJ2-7	ASRTVAGNYEQY
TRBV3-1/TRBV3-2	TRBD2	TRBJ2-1	ASSLAPSGEYNEQF
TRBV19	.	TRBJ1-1	ASSIVLEGEDTEAF
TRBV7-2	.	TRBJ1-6	ASSLVPGSNSPLH
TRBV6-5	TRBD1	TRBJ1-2	ASSWRDSKYT